This T cell receptor beta chain was observed in a study of blood T cell repertoires in COVID-19. The CDR3 extends over 13 amino acids. The germline V gene encodes CDR1 SGHNT and CDR2 YENEEA. The trim removed 5 bases at V and 6 bases at J, leaving 7 bases unmatched. Cohorts were assigned according to the clinical history that participants reported. This clone was observed once. Some clones are missing from TCRdb's copy, which holds only in-frame ones; the method was immunoSEQ multiplex PCR. In the table there are 120,000 to 150,000 clones, more than 75% of which are singletons. V usage is TRBV11-3 and J usage is TRBJ2-7; 7 bases match TRBD2. The receptor was derived from a woman aged 25 to 39 with acute COVID-19. Sequencing used PBMCs or T cells enriched from blood (not recorded which). CDR3 loop: CASSLGGNGEQYF. The DNA for the CDR3 is TGTGCCAGCAGCCTCGGGGGGAACGGCGAGCAGTACTTC. Filled out from reference TRBV11-3 and TRBJ2-7, the complete variable domain reads EAGVVQSPRYKIIEKKQPVAFWCNPISGHNTLYWYLQNLGQGPELLIRYENEEAVDDSQLPKDRFSAERLKGVDSTLKIQPAELGDSAVYLCASSLGGNGEQYFGPGTRLTVT.